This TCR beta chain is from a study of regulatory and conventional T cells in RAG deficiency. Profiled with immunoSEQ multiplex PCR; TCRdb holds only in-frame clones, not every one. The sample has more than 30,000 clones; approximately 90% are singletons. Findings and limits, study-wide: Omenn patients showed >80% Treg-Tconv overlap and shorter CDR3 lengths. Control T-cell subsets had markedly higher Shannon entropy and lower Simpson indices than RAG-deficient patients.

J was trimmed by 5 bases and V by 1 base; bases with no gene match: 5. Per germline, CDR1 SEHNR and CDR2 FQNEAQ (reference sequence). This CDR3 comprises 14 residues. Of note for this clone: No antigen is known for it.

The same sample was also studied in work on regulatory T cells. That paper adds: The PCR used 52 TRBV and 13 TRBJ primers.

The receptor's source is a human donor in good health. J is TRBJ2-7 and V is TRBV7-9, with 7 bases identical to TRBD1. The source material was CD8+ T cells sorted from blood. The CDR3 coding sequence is TGTGCCAGCAGCTTAGGGGCAGGGGGAAACGAGCAGTACTTC. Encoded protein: CASSLGAGGNEQYF.